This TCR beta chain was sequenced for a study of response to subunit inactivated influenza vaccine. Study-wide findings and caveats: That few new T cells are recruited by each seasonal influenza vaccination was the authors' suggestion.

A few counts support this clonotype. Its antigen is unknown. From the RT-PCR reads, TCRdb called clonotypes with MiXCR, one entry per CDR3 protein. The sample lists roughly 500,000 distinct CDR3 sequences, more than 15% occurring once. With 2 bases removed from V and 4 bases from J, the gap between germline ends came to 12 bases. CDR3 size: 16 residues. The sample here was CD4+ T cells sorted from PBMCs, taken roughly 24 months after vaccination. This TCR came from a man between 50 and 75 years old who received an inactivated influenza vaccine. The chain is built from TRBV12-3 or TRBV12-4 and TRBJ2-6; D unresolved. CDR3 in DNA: TGTGCCAGCAGTTTATTCTCAGGACGGGGGGCCAACGTCCTGACTTTC. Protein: CASSLFSGRGANVLTF.